This entry lists 13 T cell receptor beta chains sequenced from one sample in a study of blood T cells in healthy people across ages. A J-beta primer mix and a sample-barcoded 5' primer were used in a second PCR of about 7 to 12 cycles. TCRdb re-called the 5' RACE reads with MiXCR, one entry per CDR3 protein. The top ten clones hold around 11% of a sample with 1.5 million to 2 million distinct CDR3 sequences, roughly a third of them seen once. Sequencing was done on a sample of blood. These receptors were obtained from a woman under 40 in good health.

This clonotype was counted only a few times. The chain recombines TRBV4-1 with TRBJ2-5; 11 bases are a match to TRBD2. Unmatched junction bases numbered 5, after V lost 1 base and J lost 4 bases. Germline assignment: CDR1 MGHRA and CDR2 YSYEKL. CDR3 length equals 16 residues. The CDR3 is CASSQGNGLAGETQYF. CDR3 nucleotide sequence: TGCGCCAGCAGCCAAGGGAATGGACTAGCGGGAGAGACCCAGTACTTC.

Details on this clonotype: Mismatch with germline at one junction end may stem from a read error. V gene TRBV5-4 combines with J gene TRBJ1-1; D uncertain. The CDR3 has 14 residues. Germline loops: CDR1 SGHNT, CDR2 YYREEE (reference sequence). CDR3 sequence: CACSLAGQVPGAFF. The CDR3 nucleotides read TGTGCCTGCAGCTTGGCCGGTCAAGTACCGGGGGCTTTCTTT. Complete variable domain (other parts from reference TRBV5-4 and TRBJ1-1): ETGVTQSPTHLIKTRGQQVTLRCSSQSGHNTVSWYQQALGQGPQFIFQYYREEENGRGNFPPRFSGLQFPNYSSELNVNALELDDSALYLCACSLAGQVPGAFFGQGTRLTVV.

Worth noting for this clonotype: At one of its ends the junction is not consistent with the germline gene, which may arise from a read error. This chain joins TRBV20-1 and TRBJ1-4; D is ambiguous. This CDR3 contains 16 residues. The germline gives CDR1 DFQATT, CDR2 SNEGSKA (reference sequence). The CDR3 DNA follows: TGCAGTGCTAGACCCCGGGTTACGGCAACTAATGAAAAACGGTTTTTT. Translation: CSARPRVTATNEKRFF.

There are a few counts of this clonotype. The chain has TRBV27 and TRBJ2-1; 8 nucleotides line up with TRBD2. The CDR3 totals 18 residues. Germline CDR1 reads MNHEY; CDR2 reads SMNVEV (reference sequence). Trimming removed 6 bases from V and 7 bases from J; junction bases left unmatched: 20. The CDR3 is CASSYSAAVAGPRNEQFF. DNA of the CDR3: TGTGCCAGCAGCTACTCCGCGGCGGTAGCGGGGCCTAGGAATGAGCAGTTCTTC.

This clonotype was seen ten or more times. The V gene is TRBV20-1, the J gene TRBJ2-5; possible D gene TRBD2, 6 bases. Germline loops: CDR1 DFQATT, CDR2 SNEGSKA (reference sequence). Trimming shortened V by 4 bases and J by 9 bases, and 24 bases separated the two germline ends. This CDR3 region has 15 residues. DNA for the CDR3: TGCAGTGCTACCACCCCCGGGACTGATATCGGTCCCCAGTACTTC. Amino acids: CSATTPGTDIGPQYF.

This sequence joins TRBV20-1 and TRBJ2-4, with D tentatively TRBD1 or TRBD2 (5 bases each). The J call could be wrong; TRBJ2-5 is a better fit for the DNA end. Germline CDR1 reads DFQATT; CDR2 reads SNEGSKA (reference sequence). This CDR3 is 13 amino acids long. The CDR3: CSARDGTRETQYF. For the CDR3, the DNA is TGCAGTGCTAGAGATGGGACGCGAGAGACCCAGTACTTC.

This clonotype was detected only a few times. The chain carries TRBV6-1 and TRBJ1-5; unclear D gene. Germline values: CDR1 MNHNS, CDR2 SASEGT. The germline V and J ends were trimmed by 0 bases and 1 base, with 10 bases remaining between them. CDR3 length: 16 amino acids. The CDR3 loop is CASSEADLWSNQPQHF. The DNA for the CDR3 is TGTGCCAGCAGTGAAGCGGACCTCTGGAGCAATCAGCCCCAGCATTTT.

This clonotype was detected a few times. The chain couples TRBV20-1 to TRBJ2-7; D ambiguous. The DNA end is a closer match to TRBJ2-5, so the J assignment may be wrong. CDR3 size: 14 residues. Per the germline V gene, CDR1 is DFQATT and CDR2 is SNEGSKA (reference sequence). This CDR3 is CSAREGGPKETQYF. CDR3 nucleotide sequence: TGCAGTGCTAGAGAAGGTGGGCCGAAAGAGACCCAGTACTTC.

The sample holds a few counts of this clonotype. This chain uses TRBV12-3 or TRBV12-4 with TRBJ2-4; D is unclear. V gave up 0 bases and J gave up 1 base, with 7 bases separating them. The CDR3 is made up of 15 amino acids. The CDR3 region has the DNA TGTGCCAGCAGTTTAGCCCTAAGCGCCAAAAACATTCAGTACTTC. Protein sequence: CASSLALSAKNIQYF.

This clonotype was seen only a few times. The genes are TRBV20-1 and TRBJ2-1, with D perhaps TRBD1 or TRBD2 (7 bases each). CDR1 and CDR2 from the germline V gene are DFQATT and SNEGSKA (reference sequence). CDR3 length equals 13 residues. V lost 7 bases, J lost 5 bases, and 15 bases lay in between. The CDR3 loop is CSDRGLLNNEQFF. Here the CDR3 DNA reads TGCAGTGACAGGGGACTACTAAACAATGAGCAGTTCTTC.

This clonotype has just a few counts. The rearrangement uses TRBV6-2 or TRBV6-3 and TRBJ2-7; 8 nucleotides agree with TRBD2. Germline CDR1 MNHEY, CDR2 SVGEGT. The CDR3 totals 17 residues. Unmatched junction bases numbered 9, after V lost 0 bases and J lost 2 bases. The CDR3 nucleotides are TGTGCCAGCAGTTACTCCGGGTCCGCGGGAGGCCCCTACGAGCAGTACTTC. Amino acid sequence: CASSYSGSAGGPYEQYF.

The chain is built from TRBV12-3 or TRBV12-4 and TRBJ1-5; no firm D call. The germline V and J ends were trimmed by 5 bases and 9 bases, with 17 bases remaining between them. CDR3 size: 14 residues. The DNA for the CDR3 is TGTGCCAGCAGTCTGGACGGGCGCCGATCGCCCCAGCATTTT. Protein sequence: CASSLDGRRSPQHF.

This chain uses TRBV7-2 with TRBJ2-5; no definite D call. The V gene lost 1 base and the J gene lost 5 bases, with 20 bases spanning the gap. The CDR3 extends over 17 amino acids. Germline V lookup: CDR1 SGHTA, CDR2 FQGNSA. CDR3 in DNA: TGTGCCAGCAGCTTAGGATCAGCCAATAATCCCATCGAGACCCAGTACTTC. It specifies CASSLGSANNPIETQYF.